These T cell receptor beta chains were read from a single sample in a study of cytomegalovirus exposure and HLA in healthy donors. Method: immunoSEQ multiplex PCR; TCRdb's copy keeps in-frame clones and lacks some. The clone table shows more than 95,000 clones, with the ten largest holding 0.9% to 1.2%. Sequencing input: PBMCs. These receptors came from a man aged 18 to 30 in good health and CMV-seronegative. The CDR3 runs from the conserved cysteine through the conserved F or W. D genes are given only for firm matches.

v_gene: TRBV15
d_gene: -
j_gene: TRBJ2-1
CDR3aa: CATSRSWGRESVNEQFF
CDR3nt: TGTGCCACCAGCAGATCTTGGGGGCGGGAGAGCGTCAATGAGCAGTTCTTC

v_gene: TRBV6-5
d_gene: -
j_gene: TRBJ1-4
CDR3aa: CASSPPGRFRLFF
CDR3nt: TGTGCCAGCAGTCCCCCAGGCCGGTTTAGACTGTTTTTT

v_gene: TRBV5-6
d_gene: TRBD2
j_gene: TRBJ2-5
CDR3aa: CASSPGTNQETQYF
CDR3nt: TGTGCCAGCAGCCCCGGGACTAACCAAGAGACCCAGTACTTC

v_gene: TRBV7-9
d_gene: TRBD1
j_gene: TRBJ1-4
CDR3aa: CASSPGTGDRSNEKLFF
CDR3nt: TGTGCCAGCAGCCCAGGGACAGGGGACCGTTCTAATGAAAAACTGTTTTTT

v_gene: TRBV29-1
d_gene: -
j_gene: TRBJ2-5
CDR3aa: CSVLSGQETQYF
CDR3nt: TGCAGCGTACTAAGCGGCCAAGAGACCCAGTACTTC

v_gene: TRBV7-9
d_gene: -
j_gene: TRBJ1-2
CDR3aa: CASSLGQRYGYTF
CDR3nt: TGTGCCAGCAGCTTAGGGCAGCGCTATGGCTACACCTTC

v_gene: TRBV13
d_gene: TRBD2
j_gene: TRBJ2-2
CDR3aa: CASSIAGGNTGELFF
CDR3nt: TGTGCCAGCAGCATAGCGGGAGGAAACACCGGGGAGCTGTTTTTT

v_gene: TRBV30
d_gene: TRBD1
j_gene: TRBJ2-2
CDR3aa: CAWSGATGTGELFF
CDR3nt: TGTGCCTGGAGTGGGGCGACAGGGACCGGGGAGCTGTTTTTT

v_gene: TRBV5-1
d_gene: -
j_gene: TRBJ2-7
CDR3aa: CASSLDGEYEQYF
CDR3nt: TGCGCCAGCAGCTTGGACGGGGAGTACGAGCAGTACTTC

v_gene: TRBV11-1
d_gene: -
j_gene: TRBJ1-2
CDR3aa: CASSSLIEDYGYTF
CDR3nt: TGTGCCAGCAGCTCTCTCATTGAGGACTATGGCTACACCTTC

v_gene: TRBV19
d_gene: -
j_gene: TRBJ1-4
CDR3aa: CASSGGPNEKLFF
CDR3nt: TGTGCCAGTAGTGGAGGGCCAAATGAAAAACTGTTTTTT

v_gene: TRBV10-2
d_gene: -
j_gene: TRBJ2-7
CDR3aa: CASSAPRADSYEQYF
CDR3nt: TGCGCCAGCAGCGCCCCTCGAGCGGACTCCTACGAGCAGTACTTC

v_gene: TRBV5-1
d_gene: -
j_gene: TRBJ1-1
CDR3aa: CASSLIPGDSEAFF
CDR3nt: TGCGCCAGCAGCCTAATTCCGGGGGACTCTGAAGCTTTCTTT

v_gene: TRBV5-1
d_gene: -
j_gene: TRBJ2-7
CDR3aa: CASSLAGEQYF
CDR3nt: TGCGCCAGCAGCTTGGCGGGTGAGCAGTACTTC

v_gene: TRBV19
d_gene: -
j_gene: TRBJ1-3
CDR3aa: CASSIRPVRSSGNTIYF
CDR3nt: TGTGCCAGTAGTATAAGGCCAGTCCGGAGCTCTGGAAACACCATATATTTT

v_gene: TRBV4-1
d_gene: TRBD1
j_gene: TRBJ1-5
CDR3aa: CASSHQGDSNQPQHF
CDR3nt: TGCGCCAGCAGCCATCAGGGGGATAGCAATCAGCCCCAGCATTTT

v_gene: TRBV7-9
d_gene: -
j_gene: TRBJ2-1
CDR3aa: CASSPREGHNEQFF
CDR3nt: TGTGCCAGCAGCCCTCGGGAAGGTCACAATGAGCAGTTCTTC

v_gene: TRBV5-1
d_gene: TRBD2
j_gene: TRBJ2-7
CDR3aa: CASSLNLAGVYEQYF
CDR3nt: TGCGCCAGCAGCCTAAACTTAGCGGGGGTCTACGAGCAGTACTTC

v_gene: TRBV28
d_gene: -
j_gene: TRBJ1-5
CDR3aa: CATEDGIRQPQHF
CDR3nt: TGTGCCACCGAGGACGGGATTAGGCAGCCCCAGCATTTT

v_gene: TRBV10-3
d_gene: TRBD1
j_gene: TRBJ2-5
CDR3aa: CAITTGVQETQYF
CDR3nt: TGTGCCATCACAACAGGGGTCCAAGAGACCCAGTACTTC

v_gene: TRBV7-2
d_gene: TRBD2
j_gene: TRBJ2-7
CDR3aa: CASSYLAWTSGSIHEQYF
CDR3nt: TGTGCCAGCAGCTACCTCGCCTGGACTAGCGGGAGTATCCACGAGCAGTACTTC

v_gene: TRBV4-2
d_gene: TRBD1
j_gene: TRBJ1-2
CDR3aa: CASSQDLGQGAYGYTF
CDR3nt: TGTGCCAGCAGCCAAGATTTGGGACAGGGAGCCTATGGCTACACCTTC

v_gene: TRBV30
d_gene: TRBD1
j_gene: TRBJ1-1
CDR3aa: CALNGDRGFAEAFF
CDR3nt: TGTGCCTTAAACGGGGACAGGGGTTTCGCTGAAGCTTTCTTT

v_gene: TRBV28
d_gene: TRBD1
j_gene: TRBJ1-5
CDR3aa: CASSSSDRGFPEPQHF
CDR3nt: TGTGCCAGCAGTTCCTCGGACAGGGGGTTTCCGGAGCCCCAGCATTTT

v_gene: TRBV18
d_gene: TRBD1
j_gene: TRBJ1-3
CDR3aa: CASSLGQGASGNTIYF
CDR3nt: TGTGCCAGCTCACTCGGACAGGGGGCTTCTGGAAACACCATATATTTT

v_gene: TRBV30
d_gene: -
j_gene: TRBJ1-3
CDR3aa: CAWSVGFVDSSGNTIYF
CDR3nt: TGTGCCTGGAGTGTAGGTTTCGTTGACTCCTCTGGAAACACCATATATTTT

v_gene: TRBV7-8
d_gene: -
j_gene: TRBJ2-1
CDR3aa: CASSRGLEDEQFF
CDR3nt: TGTGCCAGCAGCCGGGGACTTGAAGATGAGCAGTTCTTC

v_gene: TRBV6-1
d_gene: TRBD1
j_gene: TRBJ1-6
CDR3aa: CASSEEGTGGNSPLHF
CDR3nt: TGTGCCAGCAGTGAAGAGGGGACAGGAGGTAATTCACCCCTCCACTTT

v_gene: TRBV5-4
d_gene: TRBD1
j_gene: TRBJ2-1
CDR3aa: CASSGTGEGDEQFF
CDR3nt: TGTGCCAGCAGCGGGACAGGGGAGGGGGATGAGCAGTTCTTC

v_gene: TRBV11-2
d_gene: -
j_gene: TRBJ1-2
CDR3aa: CASSLEAPGSVYGYTF
CDR3nt: TGTGCCAGCAGCTTAGAAGCTCCAGGTTCTGTCTATGGCTACACCTTC

v_gene: TRBV5-1
d_gene: TRBD1
j_gene: TRBJ2-6
CDR3aa: CASSFHQGGQGATGANVLTF
CDR3nt: TGCGCCAGCAGCTTCCACCAGGGGGGACAGGGGGCGACAGGGGCCAACGTCCTGACTTTC

v_gene: TRBV14
d_gene: TRBD2
j_gene: TRBJ2-4
CDR3aa: CASSSGTWLNKNIQYF
CDR3nt: TGTGCCAGCAGCAGCGGGACCTGGTTAAACAAAAACATTCAGTACTTC

v_gene: TRBV25-1
d_gene: -
j_gene: TRBJ1-3
CDR3aa: CASGTDNLGNTIYF
CDR3nt: TGTGCCAGCGGAACAGACAACCTCGGAAACACCATATATTTT

v_gene: TRBV5-6
d_gene: -
j_gene: TRBJ1-3
CDR3aa: CASSLEETRLSGNTIYF
CDR3nt: TGTGCCAGCAGCTTGGAGGAGACCCGACTCTCTGGAAACACCATATATTTT

v_gene: TRBV6-5
d_gene: -
j_gene: TRBJ1-2
CDR3aa: CASSYSDSNYGYTF
CDR3nt: TGTGCCAGCAGTTACAGCGACAGTAACTATGGCTACACCTTC

v_gene: TRBV7-2
d_gene: -
j_gene: TRBJ1-6
CDR3aa: CASSLEPGFLGSPLHF
CDR3nt: TGTGCCAGCAGCTTAGAGCCAGGGTTCTTGGGTTCACCCCTCCACTTT

v_gene: TRBV5-1
d_gene: -
j_gene: TRBJ2-5
CDR3aa: CASSLLWANQETQYF
CDR3nt: TGCGCCAGCAGCCTACTCTGGGCGAATCAAGAGACCCAGTACTTC

v_gene: TRBV13
d_gene: TRBD1
j_gene: TRBJ1-1
CDR3aa: CASNDDRGNTEAFF
CDR3nt: TGTGCCAGCAACGATGACAGGGGGAACACTGAAGCTTTCTTT

v_gene: TRBV5-1
d_gene: -
j_gene: TRBJ1-2
CDR3aa: CASRGGGKFDGYTF
CDR3nt: TGCGCCAGCAGGGGAGGGGGTAAATTCGATGGCTACACCTTC